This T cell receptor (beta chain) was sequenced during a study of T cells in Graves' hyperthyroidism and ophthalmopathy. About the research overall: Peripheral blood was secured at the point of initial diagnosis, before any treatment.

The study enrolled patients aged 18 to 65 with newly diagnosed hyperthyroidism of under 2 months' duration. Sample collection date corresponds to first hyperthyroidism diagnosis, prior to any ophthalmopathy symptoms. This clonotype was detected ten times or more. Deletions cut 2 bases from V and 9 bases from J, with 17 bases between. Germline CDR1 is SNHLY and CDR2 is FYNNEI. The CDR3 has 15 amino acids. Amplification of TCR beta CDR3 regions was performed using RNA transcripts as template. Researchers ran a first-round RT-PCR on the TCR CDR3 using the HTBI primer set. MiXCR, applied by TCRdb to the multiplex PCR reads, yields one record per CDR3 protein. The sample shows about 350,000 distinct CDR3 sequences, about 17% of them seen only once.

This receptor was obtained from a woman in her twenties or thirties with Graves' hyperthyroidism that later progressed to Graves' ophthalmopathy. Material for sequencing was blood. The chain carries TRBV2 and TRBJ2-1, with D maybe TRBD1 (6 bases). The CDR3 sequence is CASSEWVVRGAEQFF. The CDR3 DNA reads TGTGCCAGCAGTGAATGGGTGGTCAGGGGCGCTGAGCAGTTCTTC.